This T cell receptor beta chain is drawn from a study of vaccination and CD4 T cells after COVID-19. Study-wide background: Sampling after COVID took place at a median of 101 days (range 35 to 161) following diagnosis. Overlapping spike pools from SARS-CoV-2 and HCoV-NL63, HCoV-OC43 and HCoV-229E served as culture stimuli.

The Oncomine TCR Beta short-read assay sequenced DNA from cultured CD4+ T cells. TCRdb itself ran the PCR reads through MiXCR, one entry per CDR3 protein. The table records almost 20,000 distinct CDR3 sequences, approximately 52% of them present only once. The treatment is: approximately 10-day PBMC culture with coronavirus spike peptide pools or control peptides (ViraFEST assay). CDR1 is SGHTA, CDR2 FQGTGA, per germline. The CDR3 length is 15 residues. Trimming removed 4 bases at V and 5 bases at J, with 16 bases between. This clonotype was observed a handful of times. What it recognizes is unknown. The TCR was taken from a human donor who had recovered from COVID-19. The chain recombines TRBV7-3 with TRBJ2-3, with a tentative D call TRBD1 (6 bases). Sequences were obtained from CD4+ T cells from blood, cultured in vitro. CDR3 in amino acids: CASSSGAGPEDTQYF. CDR3 nucleotides: TGTGCCAGCAGCTCAGGGGCAGGGCCGGAAGATACGCAGTATTTT.